A single sample gave rise to the 4 T cell receptor beta chains below, sequenced in a study of OX40 agonist ivuxolimab in advanced cancers. The data were produced by immunoSEQ multiplex PCR, yet TCRdb's version contains in-frame clones alone and is incomplete. The data hold approximately 57,000 clones, with more than 80% observed a single time. Here the sequenced sample was CD4+ or CD8+ T cells sorted from blood, taken in a trial of the OX40 agonist ivuxolimab. The receptors shown here come from an adult with an advanced solid tumor such as melanoma, head and neck, liver or kidney cancer.

This clone was counted only a few times. The chain combines TRBV7-9 with TRBJ2-5; D is ambiguous. Trimming took off 0 bases at V and 2 bases at J, with 13 bases between the two ends. The CDR3 runs to 16 residues. Germline CDR1 is SEHNR and CDR2 is FQNEAQ (reference sequence). The CDR3 bases are TGTGCCAGCAGCTTAGCAAGGACGGCACTTCAAGAGACCCAGTACTTC. It translates to CASSLARTALQETQYF.

The chain has TRBV5-4 and TRBJ2-2; 9 bases line up with TRBD2. This CDR3 has 19 residues. Germline V CDR1 and CDR2: SGHNT, YYREEE (reference sequence). J gave up 3 bases and V 4 bases, and 16 bases lay outside the gene matches. CDR3 sequence reads: CASSMPGTAAGGDTGELFF. The CDR3 DNA follows: TGTGCCAGCAGCATGCCCGGTACTGCGGCGGGAGGGGACACCGGGGAGCTGTTTTTT.

This sequence joins TRBV2 and TRBJ2-6, with D possibly being TRBD1 (5 bases). CDR1 and CDR2 (germline): SNHLY, FYNNEI. The CDR3 runs 16 residues. V was trimmed by 0 bases and J by 2 bases, leaving 8 bases between them. The CDR3 is CASSEAGRAGANVLTF. The CDR3 nucleotides read TGTGCCAGCAGTGAAGCGGGCAGGGCTGGGGCCAACGTCCTGACTTTC.

The gene calls are TRBV19 and TRBJ1-2; D is unclear. The CDR3 has 12 amino acids. V gave up 10 bases and J gave up 0 bases, with 9 bases separating them. Germline CDR1 reads LNHDA; CDR2 reads SQIVND (reference sequence). This CDR3 reads CATRDTNYGYTF. The CDR3 DNA reads TGTGCCACCCGGGATACTAACTATGGCTACACCTTC.